This is a list of T cell receptor beta chains from one sample in a study of cytomegalovirus exposure and HLA in healthy donors. Sequencing used immunoSEQ multiplex PCR; TCRdb keeps in-frame clones, though not all of them. This sample has over 150,000 clones; more than 65% occur once, and the top ten carry about 3%. The sample consisted of PBMCs. All receptors derive from a woman between 40 and 50 years old in good health and CMV-seropositive. CDR3s include the opening cysteine and the closing phenylalanine or tryptophan. Each record gives: D gene, clone size, J gene, V gene, CDR3 protein, CDR3 DNA. A D gene is named only where the DNA matches it firmly. The listing skips clone size in some rows; elsewhere it reads once, few, many or a size class.

d_gene: TRBD1; abundance: few; j_gene: TRBJ2-7; v_gene: TRBV15; CDR3aa: CATSAGQVTFYEQYF; CDR3nt: TGTGCCACCAGCGCGGGACAGGTCACTTTCTACGAGCAGTACTTC
d_gene: NA; abundance: NA; j_gene: TRBJ2-7; v_gene: TRBV5-4; CDR3aa: CASSLAVSSYEQYF; CDR3nt: TGTGCCAGCAGCTTGGCGGTTAGCTCCTACGAGCAGTACTTC
d_gene: NA; abundance: few; j_gene: TRBJ2-5; v_gene: TRBV27; CDR3aa: CASTLPRDSDETQYF; CDR3nt: TGTGCCAGCACATTACCTCGGGACTCGGATGAGACCCAGTACTTC
d_gene: TRBD1; abundance: NA; j_gene: TRBJ1-5; v_gene: TRBV5-1; CDR3aa: CASSPGTGGNQPQHF; CDR3nt: TGCGCCAGCAGCCCCGGGACAGGGGGCAATCAGCCCCAGCATTTT
d_gene: TRBD1; abundance: NA; j_gene: TRBJ1-4; v_gene: TRBV7-9; CDR3aa: CASATGTGVPTNEKLFF; CDR3nt: TGTGCCAGCGCTACCGGGACAGGGGTTCCAACTAATGAAAAACTGTTTTTT
d_gene: NA; abundance: NA; j_gene: TRBJ2-1; v_gene: TRBV11-1; CDR3aa: CASTGDFYNEQFF; CDR3nt: TGTGCCAGCACCGGGGACTTTTACAATGAGCAGTTCTTC
d_gene: NA; abundance: few; j_gene: TRBJ2-5; v_gene: TRBV7-2; CDR3aa: CASSSLRDQETQYF; CDR3nt: TGTGCCAGCAGCAGCTTAAGAGACCAAGAGACCCAGTACTTC
d_gene: NA; abundance: NA; j_gene: TRBJ2-7; v_gene: TRBV6-5; CDR3aa: CASSYARQGGYEQYF; CDR3nt: TGTGCCAGCAGTTACGCTCGACAGGGAGGCTACGAGCAGTACTTC
d_gene: TRBD2; abundance: once; j_gene: TRBJ2-1; v_gene: TRBV5-4; CDR3aa: CASSQGLAGVNEQFF; CDR3nt: TGTGCCAGCAGCCAGGGACTAGCGGGAGTAAATGAGCAGTTCTTC
d_gene: NA; abundance: NA; j_gene: TRBJ2-2; v_gene: TRBV7-8; CDR3aa: CASSLELARNTGELFF; CDR3nt: TGTGCCAGCAGCTTAGAGTTAGCCCGGAACACCGGGGAGCTGTTTTTT
d_gene: NA; abundance: few; j_gene: TRBJ1-1; v_gene: TRBV7-9; CDR3aa: CASSFAGNTEAFF; CDR3nt: TGTGCCAGCAGCTTCGCAGGGAACACTGAAGCTTTCTTT
d_gene: TRBD1; abundance: NA; j_gene: TRBJ1-2; v_gene: TRBV6-5; CDR3aa: CASGGTDYTF; CDR3nt: TGTGCCAGCGGGGGGACAGACTACACCTTC
d_gene: TRBD2; abundance: few; j_gene: TRBJ2-1; v_gene: TRBV6-5; CDR3aa: CASSYDGSGTVWVF; CDR3nt: TGTGCCAGCAGTTACGATGGTAGCGGGACGGTGTGGGTCTTC
d_gene: TRBD1; abundance: NA; j_gene: TRBJ1-3; v_gene: TRBV6-5; CDR3aa: CASSWGQGYTIYF; CDR3nt: TGTGCCAGCAGTTGGGGACAGGGGTACACCATATATTTT
d_gene: NA; abundance: NA; j_gene: TRBJ2-1; v_gene: TRBV12-1; CDR3aa: CASSFEGINEQFF; CDR3nt: TGTGCCAGCAGCTTTGAGGGGATTAATGAGCAGTTCTTC
d_gene: NA; abundance: NA; j_gene: TRBJ2-5; v_gene: TRBV6-6; CDR3aa: CASSYSSGWGTQYF; CDR3nt: TGTGCCAGCAGTTACTCGTCAGGGTGGGGGACCCAGTACTTC
d_gene: NA; abundance: NA; j_gene: TRBJ2-2; v_gene: TRBV2; CDR3aa: CASRVGSTEAGELFF; CDR3nt: TGTGCCAGCAGGGTGGGGAGTACGGAGGCCGGGGAGCTGTTTTTT
d_gene: NA; abundance: NA; j_gene: TRBJ2-3; v_gene: TRBV7-2; CDR3aa: CASSSLGRPTIDTQYF; CDR3nt: TGTGCCAGCAGCTCACTAGGACGTCCTACTATTGATACGCAGTATTTT
d_gene: NA; abundance: NA; j_gene: TRBJ1-3; v_gene: TRBV7-2; CDR3aa: CASSLVLSTSSGNTIYF; CDR3nt: TGTGCCAGCAGCTTAGTGTTGTCCACGAGCTCTGGAAACACCATATATTTT
d_gene: NA; abundance: NA; j_gene: TRBJ1-2; v_gene: TRBV11-2; CDR3aa: CASSLDRSGANYGYTF; CDR3nt: TGTGCCAGCAGCTTAGATCGGAGTGGGGCCAACTATGGCTACACCTTC
d_gene: TRBD1; abundance: NA; j_gene: TRBJ2-3; v_gene: TRBV4-2; CDR3aa: CASSRARTGGADTQYF; CDR3nt: TGTGCCAGCAGCCGCGCACGGACAGGGGGGGCAGATACGCAGTATTTT
d_gene: TRBD2; abundance: few; j_gene: TRBJ2-7; v_gene: TRBV27; CDR3aa: CASSSVAGAVDEQYF; CDR3nt: TGTGCCAGCAGTTCGGTAGCGGGAGCGGTCGACGAGCAGTACTTC
d_gene: NA; abundance: NA; j_gene: TRBJ2-7; v_gene: TRBV2; CDR3aa: CASMRSGAYEQYF; CDR3nt: TGTGCCAGCATGAGGTCGGGGGCCTACGAGCAGTACTTC
d_gene: NA; abundance: NA; j_gene: TRBJ2-7; v_gene: TRBV28; CDR3aa: CASSLEDVGSSRQYF; CDR3nt: TGTGCCAGCAGTTTGGAGGACGTCGGCAGCTCACGGCAGTACTTC
d_gene: TRBD1; abundance: NA; j_gene: TRBJ2-2; v_gene: TRBV7-6; CDR3aa: CASSSTGANTGELFF; CDR3nt: TGTGCCAGCAGCTCCACAGGGGCCAACACCGGGGAGCTGTTTTTT
d_gene: TRBD2; abundance: NA; j_gene: TRBJ2-2; v_gene: TRBV7-9; CDR3aa: CASSQGLVNTGELFF; CDR3nt: TGTGCCAGCAGCCAAGGACTAGTAAACACCGGGGAGCTGTTTTTT
d_gene: NA; abundance: NA; j_gene: TRBJ1-5; v_gene: TRBV5-1; CDR3aa: CASSFGGSDQPQHF; CDR3nt: TGCGCCAGCAGCTTCGGGGGGTCGGATCAGCCCCAGCATTTT
d_gene: TRBD2; abundance: NA; j_gene: TRBJ2-7; v_gene: TRBV6-5; CDR3aa: CASSLRGLAGYEQYF; CDR3nt: TGTGCCAGCAGTCTTAGGGGACTAGCGGGCTACGAGCAGTACTTC
d_gene: TRBD2; abundance: NA; j_gene: TRBJ2-5; v_gene: TRBV7-2; CDR3aa: CASSLVASGGLETQYF; CDR3nt: TGTGCCAGCAGCTTAGTGGCTAGCGGGGGGCTTGAGACCCAGTACTTC
d_gene: TRBD1; abundance: NA; j_gene: TRBJ1-4; v_gene: TRBV6-6; CDR3aa: CASSSGTEGQKLFF; CDR3nt: TGTGCCAGCAGTTCCGGGACAGAGGGGCAAAAACTGTTTTTT
d_gene: TRBD1; abundance: few; j_gene: TRBJ2-7; v_gene: TRBV19; CDR3aa: CASSTGGSEQYF; CDR3nt: TGTGCCAGTAGTACAGGGGGTAGCGAGCAGTACTTC
d_gene: TRBD1; abundance: once; j_gene: TRBJ2-1; v_gene: TRBV12-5; CDR3aa: CASGFGQEYNEQFF; CDR3nt: TGTGCTAGTGGCTTCGGACAGGAGTACAATGAGCAGTTCTTC
d_gene: TRBD1; abundance: NA; j_gene: TRBJ2-3; v_gene: TRBV9; CDR3aa: CASSPPGTGATNTQYF; CDR3nt: TGTGCCAGCAGCCCCCCCGGGACAGGGGCTACTAATACGCAGTATTTT
d_gene: TRBD1; abundance: few; j_gene: TRBJ1-1; v_gene: TRBV2; CDR3aa: CASREQGELSEAFF; CDR3nt: TGTGCCAGCAGGGAACAGGGGGAACTGTCTGAAGCTTTCTTT
d_gene: TRBD1; abundance: few; j_gene: TRBJ2-3; v_gene: TRBV10-3; CDR3aa: CAISKGGRTDTQYF; CDR3nt: TGTGCCATCAGTAAAGGGGGCCGCACAGATACGCAGTATTTT
d_gene: TRBD1; abundance: few; j_gene: TRBJ2-1; v_gene: TRBV5-6; CDR3aa: CASSLLIGQGNNEQFF; CDR3nt: TGTGCCAGCAGCTTGTTAATCGGACAGGGGAACAATGAGCAGTTCTTC
d_gene: NA; abundance: NA; j_gene: TRBJ2-7; v_gene: TRBV25-1; CDR3aa: CASSNHQRSGSYEQYF; CDR3nt: TGTGCCAGCAGTAACCACCAACGGAGTGGTAGCTACGAGCAGTACTTC
d_gene: NA; abundance: NA; j_gene: TRBJ2-3; v_gene: TRBV28; CDR3aa: CASSSTGRTDTQYF; CDR3nt: TGTGCCAGCAGCTCCACAGGGCGCACAGATACGCAGTATTTT
d_gene: NA; abundance: NA; j_gene: TRBJ1-2; v_gene: TRBV9; CDR3aa: CASSVFEAAYGYTF; CDR3nt: TGTGCCAGCAGCGTATTTGAGGCAGCGTATGGCTACACCTTC
d_gene: TRBD1; abundance: NA; j_gene: TRBJ1-2; v_gene: TRBV28; CDR3aa: CASSLYWSTGDYGYTF; CDR3nt: TGTGCCAGCAGTTTATATTGGTCTACAGGGGACTATGGCTACACCTTC
d_gene: NA; abundance: NA; j_gene: TRBJ2-3; v_gene: TRBV5-1; CDR3aa: CASSPTSTDTQYF; CDR3nt: TGCGCCAGCAGCCCAACAAGCACAGATACGCAGTATTTT